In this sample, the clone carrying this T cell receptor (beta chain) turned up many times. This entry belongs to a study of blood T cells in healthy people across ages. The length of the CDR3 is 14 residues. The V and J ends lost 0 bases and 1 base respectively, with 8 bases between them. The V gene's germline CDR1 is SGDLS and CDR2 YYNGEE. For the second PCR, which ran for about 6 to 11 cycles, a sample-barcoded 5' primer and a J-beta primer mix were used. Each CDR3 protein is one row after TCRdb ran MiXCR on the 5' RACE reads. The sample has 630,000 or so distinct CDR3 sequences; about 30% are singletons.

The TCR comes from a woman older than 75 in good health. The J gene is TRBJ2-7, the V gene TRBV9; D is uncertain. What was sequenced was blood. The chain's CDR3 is CASSVVAGSYEQYF. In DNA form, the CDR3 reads TGTGCCAGCAGCGTAGTGGCCGGATCCTACGAGCAGTACTTC.